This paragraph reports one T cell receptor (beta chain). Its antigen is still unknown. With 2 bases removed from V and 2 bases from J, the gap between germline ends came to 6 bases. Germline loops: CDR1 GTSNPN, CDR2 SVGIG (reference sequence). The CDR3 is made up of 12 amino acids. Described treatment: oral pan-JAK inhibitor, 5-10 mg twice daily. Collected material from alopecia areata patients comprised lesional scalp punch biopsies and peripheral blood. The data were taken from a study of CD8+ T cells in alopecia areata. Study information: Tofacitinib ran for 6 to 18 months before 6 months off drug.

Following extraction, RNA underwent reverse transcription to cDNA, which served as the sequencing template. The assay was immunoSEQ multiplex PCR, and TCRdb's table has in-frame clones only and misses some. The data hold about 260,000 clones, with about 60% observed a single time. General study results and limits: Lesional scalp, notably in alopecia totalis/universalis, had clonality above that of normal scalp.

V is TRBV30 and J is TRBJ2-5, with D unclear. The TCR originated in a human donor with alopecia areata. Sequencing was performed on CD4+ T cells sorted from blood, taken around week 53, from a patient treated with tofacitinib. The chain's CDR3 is CAWSWQQETQYF. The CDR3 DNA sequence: TGTGCCTGGAGTTGGCAGCAAGAGACCCAGTACTTC.